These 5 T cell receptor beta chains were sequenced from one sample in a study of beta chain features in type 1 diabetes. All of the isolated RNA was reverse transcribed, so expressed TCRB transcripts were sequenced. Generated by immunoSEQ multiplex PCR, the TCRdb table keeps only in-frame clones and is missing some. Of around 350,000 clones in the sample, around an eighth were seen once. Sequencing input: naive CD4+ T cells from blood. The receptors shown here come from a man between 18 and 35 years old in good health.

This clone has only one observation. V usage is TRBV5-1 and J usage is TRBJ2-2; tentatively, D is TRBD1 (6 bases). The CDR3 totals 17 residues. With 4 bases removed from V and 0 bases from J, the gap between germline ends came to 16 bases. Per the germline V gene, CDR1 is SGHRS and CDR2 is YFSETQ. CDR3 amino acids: CASSPRGGSANTGELFF. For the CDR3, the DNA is TGCGCCAGCAGCCCGAGAGGGGGATCCGCGAACACCGGGGAGCTGTTTTTT.

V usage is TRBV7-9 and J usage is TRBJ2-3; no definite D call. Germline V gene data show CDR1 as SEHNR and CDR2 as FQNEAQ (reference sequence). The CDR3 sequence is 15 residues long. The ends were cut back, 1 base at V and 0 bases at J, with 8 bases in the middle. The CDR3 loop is CASSLGDISTDTQYF. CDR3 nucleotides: TGTGCCAGCAGCTTAGGAGATATTAGCACAGATACGCAGTATTTT.

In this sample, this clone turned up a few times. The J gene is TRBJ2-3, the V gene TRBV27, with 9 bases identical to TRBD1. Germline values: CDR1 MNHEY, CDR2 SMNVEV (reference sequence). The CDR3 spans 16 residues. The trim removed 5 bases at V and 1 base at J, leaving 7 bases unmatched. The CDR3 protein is CASSELGTGRTDTQYF. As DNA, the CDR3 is TGTGCCAGCAGTGAACTTGGGACAGGGCGCACAGATACGCAGTATTTT.

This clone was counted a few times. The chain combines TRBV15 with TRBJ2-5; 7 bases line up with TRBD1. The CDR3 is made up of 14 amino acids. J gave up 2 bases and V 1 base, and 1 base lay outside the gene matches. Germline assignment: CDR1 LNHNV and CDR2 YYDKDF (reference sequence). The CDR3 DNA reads TGTGCCACCAGCAGAGGACAGGGTCAAGAGACCCAGTACTTC. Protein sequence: CATSRGQGQETQYF.

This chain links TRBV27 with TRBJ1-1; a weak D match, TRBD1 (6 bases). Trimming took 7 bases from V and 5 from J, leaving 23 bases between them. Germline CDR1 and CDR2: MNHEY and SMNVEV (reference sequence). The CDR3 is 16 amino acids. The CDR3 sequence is CASTPTGNGYRTEAFF. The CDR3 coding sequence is TGTGCCAGCACCCCCACAGGGAACGGGTACAGGACTGAAGCTTTCTTT.